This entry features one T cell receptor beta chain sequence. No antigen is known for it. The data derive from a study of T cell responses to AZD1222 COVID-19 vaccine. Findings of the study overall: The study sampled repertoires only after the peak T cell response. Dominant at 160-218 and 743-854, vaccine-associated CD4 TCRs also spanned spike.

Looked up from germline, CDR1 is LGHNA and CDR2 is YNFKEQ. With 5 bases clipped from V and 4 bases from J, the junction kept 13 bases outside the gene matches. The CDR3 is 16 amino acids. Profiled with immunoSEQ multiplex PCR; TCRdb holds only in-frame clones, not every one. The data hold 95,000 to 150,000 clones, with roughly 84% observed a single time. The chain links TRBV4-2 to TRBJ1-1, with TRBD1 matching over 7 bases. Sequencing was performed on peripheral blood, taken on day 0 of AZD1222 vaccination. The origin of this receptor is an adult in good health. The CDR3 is CASSSQGARGFTEAFF. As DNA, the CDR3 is TGTGCCAGCAGCTCCCAAGGGGCCAGGGGGTTCACTGAAGCTTTCTTT.